The rows below give T cell receptor beta chains drawn from one sample of a study of T cells in Graves' hyperthyroidism and ophthalmopathy. TCRdb reprocessed the multiplex PCR reads via MiXCR and lists one record per CDR3 protein. Of some 740,000 distinct CDR3 sequences listed, 14% were seen once; the top ten hold approximately 10%. Source material: blood. All receptors come from a woman between 18 and 29 years old with Graves' hyperthyroidism. Each CDR3 is given with its conserved first and last residue. The order of the fields is J gene, clone size, D gene, V gene, CDR3 DNA, CDR3 protein. The D gene is left open where the match is weak. Where a row states a size, it is once, few, many or the class of an expanded clone; other rows omit it.

TRBJ2-7	few	NA	TRBV19	TGTGCCAGTAGTACCGACAGTCTGAGCTCCTACGAGCAGTACTTC	CASSTDSLSSYEQYF
TRBJ2-3	many	NA	TRBV20-1	TGCAGTGCTAGAGCTCTACGGGAGTACGCAGATACGCAGTATTTT	CSARALREYADTQYF
TRBJ2-7	many	TRBD2	TRBV7-2	TGTGCCAGCAGCTTAGTAGCTAGCGGGAGTAGGGTCTACGAGCAGTACTTC	CASSLVASGSRVYEQYF
TRBJ2-7	NA	NA	TRBV28	TGTGCCAGCAGCCAGGGACCGAACTACGAGCAGTACTTC	CASSQGPNYEQYF
TRBJ1-5	few	NA	TRBV20-1	TGCAGTGCTAGCCGGGCCTTTAATCAGCCCCAGCATTTT	CSASRAFNQPQHF
TRBJ2-3	few	NA	TRBV7-3	TGTGCCAGCAGCCAGGGCGCGGGAAAAATAGATACGCAGTATTTT	CASSQGAGKIDTQYF
TRBJ1-2	few	TRBD1	TRBV20-1	TGCAGTGCTAGAGCCCCGGGACAGGCGATCTATGGCTACACCTTC	CSARAPGQAIYGYTF
TRBJ2-3	few	NA	TRBV9	TGTGCCAGCAGCGTTCTGGGCGGAGGGAGTGGAGATACGCAGTATTTT	CASSVLGGGSGDTQYF
TRBJ2-1	few	NA	TRBV7-9	TGTGCCAGCAGCCGAACCCGGGACACCTACAATGAGCAGTTCTTC	CASSRTRDTYNEQFF
TRBJ1-1	NA	NA	TRBV18	TGTGCCAGCTCACCACCGTTGAGGGCGAACACTGAAGCTTTCTTT	CASSPPLRANTEAFF
TRBJ2-3	many	TRBD2	TRBV20-1	TGCAGTGCTGACTGGACTAGCGGAATCACAGATACGCAGTATTTT	CSADWTSGITDTQYF
TRBJ2-7	many	NA	TRBV5-6	TGTGCCAGCAGCTTGGAAACGCGGAGCTCCTACGAGCAGTACTTC	CASSLETRSSYEQYF
TRBJ2-7	NA	NA	TRBV7-9	TGTGCCAGCAGCTTAACTGAGAATGCCTACGAGCAGTACTTC	CASSLTENAYEQYF
TRBJ1-1	many	TRBD1	TRBV25-1	TGTGCCAGCAGTGGGGCTTTGGGGGACAGAGAAGCTTTCTTT	CASSGALGDREAFF
TRBJ2-2	NA	NA	TRBV7-3	TGTGCCAGCGCCCCCTGGGCCTTTGACACCGGGGAGCTGTTTTTT	CASAPWAFDTGELFF
TRBJ1-5	NA	NA	TRBV18	TGTGCCAGCTCAACTTTACTACAGAATCAGCCCCAGCATTTT	CASSTLLQNQPQHF
TRBJ2-7	NA	NA	TRBV7-9	TGTGCCGGCAGCTGGGCACAGGGAAGTTACGAGCAGTACTTC	CAGSWAQGSYEQYF
TRBJ2-7	many	TRBD1	TRBV20-1	TGCAGTGCTAGGCGCGACAGGGGAACCTACGAGCAGTACTTC	CSARRDRGTYEQYF
TRBJ1-4	few	NA	TRBV11-1	TGTGCCAGCAGCTACAGGGCAGCCCGATCCGCAACTAATGAAAAACTGTTTTTT	CASSYRAARSATNEKLFF
TRBJ1-5	many	TRBD1	TRBV7-8	TGTGCCAGCAGCCCGATGGCGACAGGGTCGGGTAGCAATCAGCCCCAGCATTTT	CASSPMATGSGSNQPQHF
TRBJ2-3	NA	NA	TRBV6-4	TGTGCCAGCAGCAAACAGGGTCACACAGATACGCAGTATTTT	CASSKQGHTDTQYF
TRBJ2-3	once	TRBD2	TRBV29-1	TGCAGCGTGCGACTCCCACTGACTCGCGGTCCAGCGGGAGGAAGAACGCAGTATTTT	CSVRLPLTRGPAGGRTQYF
TRBJ1-6	NA	NA	TRBV4-1	TGCGCCAGCAGCCAAGAACAGGGATCCTATAATTCACCCCTCCACTTT	CASSQEQGSYNSPLHF
TRBJ1-5	NA	TRBD1	TRBV5-6	TGTGCCAGCAGCTTTGCTACAGGGGCTAATCAGCCCCAGCATTTT	CASSFATGANQPQHF
TRBJ2-2	NA	TRBD1	TRBV5-1	TGCGCCAGCAGCTTTGATCCGGCAGGGGGTACCGGGGAGCTGTTTTTT	CASSFDPAGGTGELFF
TRBJ2-5	many	NA	TRBV11-3	TGTGCCAGCAGCGCTTACGGGGAGACCCAGTACTTC	CASSAYGETQYF
TRBJ2-5	few	TRBD2	TRBV7-9	TGTGCCAGCAGCCCAAACGGGGGGACTCAAGAGACCCAGTACTTC	CASSPNGGTQETQYF
TRBJ2-1	NA	NA	TRBV7-9	TGTGCCAGCAGCTTAGATTACAGTACCTACAATGAGCAGTTCTTC	CASSLDYSTYNEQFF
TRBJ1-2	few	NA	TRBV3-1	TGTGCCAGCAGCAGCCCCGAGGGGGGTTCCTATGGCTACACCTTC	CASSSPEGGSYGYTF
TRBJ2-7	NA	NA	TRBV30	TGTGCCTGGGGGTCGGGGGTTACCGGTTGGGTCGAGCAGTACTTC	CAWGSGVTGWVEQYF
TRBJ1-5	NA	NA	TRBV28	TGTGCCAGCAGTGAAGGAGGTCAGCCCCAGCATTTT	CASSEGGQPQHF
TRBJ1-3	few	NA	TRBV20-1	TGCAGTGCTTCCCAGGGGCCTGGAAACACCATATATTTT	CSASQGPGNTIYF
TRBJ2-5	NA	TRBD2	TRBV30	TGTGCCTGGAGCGCCCGGGGGGGGTCTCAAGAGACCCAGTACTTC	CAWSARGGSQETQYF
TRBJ1-1	NA	NA	TRBV6-5	TGTGCCAGCAGTTGGACCTATGGGAACACTGAAGCTTTCTTT	CASSWTYGNTEAFF
TRBJ1-4	few	NA	TRBV20-1	TGCAGTGCTAGAGTTTGGGGGTGGGGGGATGAAAAACTGTTTTTT	CSARVWGWGDEKLFF
TRBJ2-7	NA	NA	TRBV7-2	TGTGCCAGCAGCTTCGCAGGGGTCATCTCCTACGAGCAGTACTTC	CASSFAGVISYEQYF
TRBJ2-1	NA	NA	TRBV5-1	TGCGCCAGCAGCGGAACTCATAAACCCTACAATGAGCAGTTCTTC	CASSGTHKPYNEQFF
TRBJ2-7	few	TRBD1	TRBV5-1	TGCGCCAGCAGCCCCCGGGACAGGTACTACGAGCAGTACTTC	CASSPRDRYYEQYF
TRBJ1-2	many	NA	TRBV4-1	TGCGCCAGCAGCTTCTTGGGGGATGGCTACACCTTC	CASSFLGDGYTF
TRBJ2-2	many	NA	TRBV24-1	TGTGCCACCATGGCGCCGAACACCGGGGAGCTGTTTTTT	CATMAPNTGELFF
TRBJ2-1	many	TRBD2	TRBV12-3/TRBV12-4	TGTGCCAGCAGTTTCGAAGCGGGGGTTAATGAGCAGTTCTTC	CASSFEAGVNEQFF
TRBJ2-7	NA	NA	TRBV20-1	TGCAGTGCTAGAGATCTTTGGGGCGATAATATCGGGGGCGAGCAGTACTTC	CSARDLWGDNIGGEQYF
TRBJ2-2	NA	TRBD2	TRBV6-5	TGTGCCAGCAGTTACTGGCGAGCGGGAGCATCCGGGGAGCTGTTTTTT	CASSYWRAGASGELFF
TRBJ2-7	many	NA	TRBV14	TGTGCCAGCAGCTTTAGACAGAACGAGCAGTACTTC	CASSFRQNEQYF
TRBJ2-7	many	TRBD1	TRBV30	TGTGCCTGGGACCCCGGGACAGGGGGCGAGCAGTACTTC	CAWDPGTGGEQYF
TRBJ2-2	many	TRBD1	TRBV7-2	TGTGCCAGCAGCTTACCGGGGACAGGGGGCACCGGGGAGCTGTTTTTT	CASSLPGTGGTGELFF
TRBJ1-5	few	NA	TRBV15	TGTGCCACCAGCAGAGACGGGGGTTGGAGCAATCAGCCCCAGCATTTT	CATSRDGGWSNQPQHF
TRBJ2-1	NA	NA	TRBV29-1	TGCAGCGTTGAGGCTAACTACAATGAGCAGTTCTTC	CSVEANYNEQFF
TRBJ2-3	NA	NA	TRBV4-3	TGCGCCAGCAGCCAAGATCAGGTGTGGGCGAGCGATACGCAGTATTTT	CASSQDQVWASDTQYF
TRBJ2-1	NA	NA	TRBV12-3/TRBV12-4	TGTGCCAGCAGTATGCTAGTGGAGAACTCCTACAATGAGCAGTTCTTC	CASSMLVENSYNEQFF
TRBJ2-2	NA	NA	TRBV10-3	TGTGCCACGGACGCCGTGGGGTTAACCGGGGAGCTGTTTTTT	CATDAVGLTGELFF
TRBJ1-5	NA	NA	TRBV7-9	TGTGCCAGCAGCTTTGGCCCCGGCCCCAATCAGCCCCAGCATTTT	CASSFGPGPNQPQHF
TRBJ2-7	once	NA	TRBV7-2	TGTGCCGGGGGGACAGGACTAGTTTGGAGGGACGAGCAGTACTTC	CAGGTGLVWRDEQYF